This T cell receptor beta chain is from a study of blood T cell repertoires in COVID-19. This clone has just a few counts. This CDR3 region has 15 residues. Germline assignment: CDR1 MNHNS and CDR2 SASEGT. V lost 0 bases to trimming and J lost 5 bases, with 13 bases between them. Assay used: immunoSEQ multiplex PCR; TCRdb lists only in-frame clones, some missing. The table shows roughly 250,000 clones, with 88% occurring only once. The clonotype was recovered from a woman in her 40s who had recovered from COVID-19. V and J are TRBV6-1 and TRBJ1-2, with a weak D call TRBD1 (6 bases). The sample comprised peripheral blood. Here the CDR3 DNA reads TGTGCCAGCAGTGAAGCGGGGCAGGGGCTTTATGGCTACACCTTC. Encoded protein: CASSEAGQGLYGYTF.